Sequencing of this T cell receptor beta chain was carried out in a study of blood T cell repertoires in COVID-19. Background on the study: Donors in the United States, Italy and Spain gave samples during acute or convalescent COVID-19. Nucleic acid was either cDNA or gDNA, and it came from T cells, B-cell-depleted T cells, or PBMCs.

The table lists this clone with a count of one. With V trimmed by 7 bases and J by 10 bases, 21 bases remained unmatched. CDR3 size: 17 residues. Germline V gene lookup returns CDR1 LNHNV and CDR2 YYDKDF (reference sequence). Original handling: Amplification of reference gene primers was used by the study to estimate nucleated cell counts. Assay used: immunoSEQ multiplex PCR; TCRdb lists only in-frame clones, some missing. D and trimming were read from the DNA, whereas the V and J calls and clone size are those reported in that table. The sample comprises hundreds of thousands of clones, just under 90% of which are singletons, and roughly 0.26% rests with the top ten.

Sequencing was performed on peripheral blood. This receptor was obtained from a young woman with acute or convalescent COVID-19. The chain combines TRBV15 with TRBJ1-4, with 7 bases that match TRBD1. CDR3 in amino acids: CATMPVRRQGDRGKLFF. CDR3 nucleotide sequence: TGTGCCACCATGCCCGTCCGCCGGCAGGGGGATAGGGGAAAACTGTTTTTT.